The clone carrying this TCR beta chain has only a few counts. The antigen is undetermined. Other DNA sequences in the sample encode the same CDR3. These data belong to a study of T cell repertoires in ileal Crohn's disease. Study in general: The M6 sample came from neoterminal ileum during colonoscopy after surgery. Study-wide results and limits: Endoscopic recurrence occurred in every patient whose clonality exceeded 26.8%.

This CDR3 has 15 residues. From germline, CDR1 is LNHDA and CDR2 SQIVND (reference sequence). After removal of 3 bases from V and 0 bases from J, the junction contained 2 bases not matched to a gene. Described time point: neoterminal ileum biopsy at postoperative endoscopy, about 6 months after surgery. Measured with immunoSEQ multiplex PCR; TCRdb has only the in-frame clones, and not every one. This table has some 11,000 clones, approximately 72% appearing once. The sequenced sample consisted of ileal tissue. The TCR was taken from an adult with Crohn's disease. The rearrangement uses TRBV19 and TRBJ2-3; 8 bases are shared with TRBD2. The CDR3 here is CASSISGMSTDTQYF. CDR3 DNA sequence: TGTGCCAGTAGTATTAGCGGGATGAGCACAGATACGCAGTATTTT.